This T cell receptor (beta chain) came from a study of blood T cell repertoires in COVID-19. The overall study: Acute and convalescent COVID-19 specimens originated in the United States, Italy and Spain. The analysed material was cDNA or gDNA that came from T cells, B-cell-depleted T cells, or PBMCs.

The repertoire was sequenced with immunoSEQ multiplex PCR; TCRdb's copy has only in-frame clones and lacks some. The sample records about 16,000 clones, more than 75% being singletons. Germline assignment: CDR1 MNHEY and CDR2 SMNVEV (reference sequence). The CDR3 spans 15 residues. V shed 7 bases and J 4 bases; nucleotides not matched to a gene: 9. The sequence was collected from a human donor in a cohort sampled during active COVID-19. V gene TRBV27 combines with J gene TRBJ2-7; 11 bases agree with TRBD2. Sequenced sample: peripheral blood. CDR3 bases: TGTGCCAGCACCCGAGGGGTAGCGGGGGGGTACGAGCAGTACTTC. The encoded protein is CASTRGVAGGYEQYF.